The 4 T cell receptor beta chains below all came from one sample that was sequenced in a study of blood T cell repertoires in COVID-19. Sequencing was performed with immunoSEQ multiplex PCR; in TCRdb, only in-frame clones are kept and a portion is missing. In the table there are approximately 150,000 clones, roughly 88% of which are singletons. The sequenced sample was PBMCs or T cells enriched from blood (not recorded which). The receptor source for this set is a man between 65 and 79 years old who had been exposed to COVID-19.

The J gene is TRBJ2-3, the V gene TRBV3-1 (or the pseudogene TRBV3-2), with D perhaps TRBD2 (6 bases). CDR3 length equals 16 residues. V shed 4 bases and J shed 4 bases, with 18 bases lying between them. Germline CDR1 reads LGHDT; CDR2 reads YNNKEL (reference sequence). The CDR3 sequence: CASSPRVAEFPDTQYF. The CDR3, as DNA: TGTGCCAGCAGCCCCCGAGTAGCGGAGTTCCCAGATACGCAGTATTTT.

This clone appeared a single time. The chain uses TRBV9 and TRBJ2-1; the match to TRBD2 covers 10 bases. Germline V CDR1 and CDR2: SGDLS, YYNGEE. CDR3 length: 16 amino acids. V lost 4 bases, J lost 7 bases, and 11 bases stayed unmatched. The CDR3 region is CASSSRFSGGSNEQFF. CDR3 nucleotides: TGTGCCAGCAGCTCCCGGTTTAGCGGGGGGTCTAATGAGCAGTTCTTC.

This clone was counted a single time. This sequence joins TRBV7-3 and TRBJ2-5; 13 bases align to TRBD2. The CDR3 length is 15 residues. In germline, CDR1 is SGHTA, CDR2 FQGTGA. Trimming at V came to 6 bases and at J to 4 bases, leaving 5 bases not matched to a gene. CDR3 region: CASSQTSGGLETQYF. The CDR3, as DNA: TGTGCCAGCAGTCAGACTAGCGGGGGGCTAGAGACCCAGTACTTC.

The gene calls are TRBV18 and TRBJ2-1; D is possibly TRBD1 (6 bases). The germline V gene encodes CDR1 KGHSH and CDR2 LQKENI. Trimming took off 3 bases at V and 9 bases at J, with 24 bases between the two ends. This CDR3 has 17 amino acids. The CDR3 spells CASSPIGTLRGGGEQFF. DNA for the CDR3: TGTGCCAGCTCACCCATCGGGACATTAAGAGGTGGGGGTGAGCAGTTCTTC. The full variable domain, rest sourced from reference TRBV18 and TRBJ2-1, is NAGVMQNPRHLVRRRGQEARLRCSPMKGHSHVYWYRQLPEEGLKFMVYLQKENIIDESGMPKERFSAEFPKEGPSILRIQQVVRGDSAAYFCASSPIGTLRGGGEQFFGPGTRLTVL.